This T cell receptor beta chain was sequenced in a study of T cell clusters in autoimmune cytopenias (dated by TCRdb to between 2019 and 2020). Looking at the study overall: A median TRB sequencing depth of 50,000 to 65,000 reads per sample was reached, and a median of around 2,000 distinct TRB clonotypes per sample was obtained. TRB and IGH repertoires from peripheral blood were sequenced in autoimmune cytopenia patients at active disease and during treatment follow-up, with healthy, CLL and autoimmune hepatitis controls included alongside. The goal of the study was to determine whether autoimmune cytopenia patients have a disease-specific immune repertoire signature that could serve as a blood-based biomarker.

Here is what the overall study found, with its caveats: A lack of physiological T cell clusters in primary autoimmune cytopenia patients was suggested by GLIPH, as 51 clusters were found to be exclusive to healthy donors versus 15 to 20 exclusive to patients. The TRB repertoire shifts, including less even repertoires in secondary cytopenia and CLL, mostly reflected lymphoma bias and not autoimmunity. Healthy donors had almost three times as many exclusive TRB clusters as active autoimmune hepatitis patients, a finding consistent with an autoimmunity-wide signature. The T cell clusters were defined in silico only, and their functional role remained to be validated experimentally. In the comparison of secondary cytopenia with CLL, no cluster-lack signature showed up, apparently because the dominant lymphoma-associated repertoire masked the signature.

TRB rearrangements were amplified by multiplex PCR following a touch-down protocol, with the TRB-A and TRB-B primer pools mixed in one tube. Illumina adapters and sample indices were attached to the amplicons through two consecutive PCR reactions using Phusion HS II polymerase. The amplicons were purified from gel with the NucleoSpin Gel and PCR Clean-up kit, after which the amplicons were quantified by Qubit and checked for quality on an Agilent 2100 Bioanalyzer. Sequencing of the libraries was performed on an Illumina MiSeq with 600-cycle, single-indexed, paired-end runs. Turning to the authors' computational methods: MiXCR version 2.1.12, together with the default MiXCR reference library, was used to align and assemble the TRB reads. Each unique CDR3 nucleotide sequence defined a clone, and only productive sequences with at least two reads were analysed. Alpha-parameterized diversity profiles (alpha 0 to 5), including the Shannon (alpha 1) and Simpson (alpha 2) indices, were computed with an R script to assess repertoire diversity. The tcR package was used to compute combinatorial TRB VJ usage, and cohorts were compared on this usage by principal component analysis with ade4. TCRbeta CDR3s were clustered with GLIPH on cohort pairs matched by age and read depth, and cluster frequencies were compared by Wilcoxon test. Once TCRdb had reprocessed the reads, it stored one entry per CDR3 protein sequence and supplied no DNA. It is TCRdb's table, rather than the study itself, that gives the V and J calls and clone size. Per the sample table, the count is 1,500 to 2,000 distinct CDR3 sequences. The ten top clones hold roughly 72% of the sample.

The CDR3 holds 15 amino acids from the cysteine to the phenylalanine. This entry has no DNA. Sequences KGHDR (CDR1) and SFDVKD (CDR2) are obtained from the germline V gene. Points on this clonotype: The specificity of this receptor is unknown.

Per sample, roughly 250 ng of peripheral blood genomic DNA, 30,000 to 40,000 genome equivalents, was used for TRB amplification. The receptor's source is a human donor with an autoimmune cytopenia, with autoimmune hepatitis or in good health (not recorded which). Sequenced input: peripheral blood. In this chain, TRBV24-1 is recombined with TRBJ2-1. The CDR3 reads CATSPSGSSYNEQFF.